Listed below are T cell receptor beta chains from one sample, sequenced in a study of blood T cell repertoires in COVID-19. Profiled with immunoSEQ multiplex PCR; TCRdb holds only in-frame clones, not every one. The table shows 200,000 to 300,000 clones, with approximately 84% occurring only once. The sample comprised PBMCs or T cells enriched from blood (not recorded which). The receptors shown here come from a man between 40 and 49 years old who had recovered from COVID-19. CDR3s include the opening cysteine and the closing phenylalanine or tryptophan. The order of the fields is clone size, V gene, D gene, J gene, CDR3 DNA, CDR3 protein. A D gene is named only where the DNA matches it firmly. The size entry is marked missing in some rows and otherwise reads once, few, many or a size class.

clone size: few; V gene: TRBV2; D gene: TRBD1; J gene: TRBJ1-1; CDR3 DNA: TGTGCCAGCAGCTTACAGGGGGGGAACACTGAAGCTTTCTTT; CDR3 protein: CASSLQGGNTEAFF
clone size: once; V gene: TRBV9; D gene: TRBD1; J gene: TRBJ1-5; CDR3 DNA: TGTGCCAGCAGCCGACAGGGAGGTAATCAGCCCCAGCATTTT; CDR3 protein: CASSRQGGNQPQHF
clone size: once; V gene: TRBV6-1; D gene: TRBD2; J gene: TRBJ2-2; CDR3 DNA: TGTGCCAGCAGTGAAGTACTAGCGGGAGGGGCGGACACCGGGGAGCTGTTTTTT; CDR3 protein: CASSEVLAGGADTGELFF
clone size: NA; V gene: TRBV6-2/TRBV6-3; D gene: TRBD1; J gene: TRBJ2-3; CDR3 DNA: TGTGCCAGCAGTTCTGGGACAGGGACTACGCAGTATTTT; CDR3 protein: CASSSGTGTTQYF
clone size: NA; V gene: TRBV5-6; D gene: TRBD2; J gene: TRBJ2-5; CDR3 DNA: TGTGCCAGCAGCATGGGACTAGCCCAAGAGACCCAGTACTTC; CDR3 protein: CASSMGLAQETQYF
clone size: NA; V gene: TRBV5-8; D gene: TRBD2; J gene: TRBJ2-1; CDR3 DNA: TGTGCCAGCAGCCCGGACAACACAGGACTAGCGGGGATCTACAATGAGCAGTTCTTC; CDR3 protein: CASSPDNTGLAGIYNEQFF
clone size: NA; V gene: TRBV18; D gene: NA; J gene: TRBJ2-3; CDR3 DNA: TGTGCCAGCTCACCTACCAGGGGGGTGGCAGATACGCAGTATTTT; CDR3 protein: CASSPTRGVADTQYF
clone size: NA; V gene: TRBV4-3; D gene: TRBD2; J gene: TRBJ2-3; CDR3 DNA: TGCGCCAGCAGCCCCCAGCGGGGAACCACAGATACGCAGTATTTT; CDR3 protein: CASSPQRGTTDTQYF
clone size: NA; V gene: TRBV7-2; D gene: NA; J gene: TRBJ2-7; CDR3 DNA: TGTGCCAGCAGCCCACAGGGAATCTCCTCATACGAGCAGTACTTC; CDR3 protein: CASSPQGISSYEQYF
clone size: NA; V gene: TRBV5-1; D gene: NA; J gene: TRBJ1-5; CDR3 DNA: TGCGCCAGCAGTCGGGGGGATAGCAATCAGCCCCAGCATTTT; CDR3 protein: CASSRGDSNQPQHF
clone size: NA; V gene: TRBV5-4; D gene: TRBD1; J gene: TRBJ2-3; CDR3 DNA: TGTGCCAGCAGCGCCGGACAGGGGCTTAGCACAGATACGCAGTATTTT; CDR3 protein: CASSAGQGLSTDTQYF
clone size: NA; V gene: TRBV28; D gene: TRBD1; J gene: TRBJ1-5; CDR3 DNA: TGTGCCAGCAGTTCCCCAGGGGGTAGCAATCAGCCCCAGCATTTT; CDR3 protein: CASSSPGGSNQPQHF
clone size: NA; V gene: TRBV7-2; D gene: NA; J gene: TRBJ2-2; CDR3 DNA: TGTGCCAGCAGCCCCGGACAGAACACCGGGGAGCTGTTTTTT; CDR3 protein: CASSPGQNTGELFF